This T cell receptor beta chain was observed in a study of cytomegalovirus exposure and HLA in healthy donors. The CDR3 is made up of 16 amino acids. The V segment lost 1 base and the J segment 5 bases; nucleotides outside the gene matches: 10. The germline CDR1 and CDR2 sequences are MNHNS and SASEGT. Use of 60 Vbeta and 13 Jbeta primers characterized the PCR. Clones were sequenced by immunoSEQ multiplex PCR, and TCRdb holds only the in-frame ones, with some missing. The sample consists of about 130,000 clones, 74% of them appearing once. Study-level results: Donors were assumed by presence/absence analyses to have roughly uniform sequencing depth.

This clone was seen more than once but under ten times. Its specificity is not known. The clonotype comes from a man aged 40-55 years in good health and CMV-seropositive. This rearrangement joins TRBV6-1 to TRBJ2-5, with TRBD1 matching over 7 bases. Sequenced material: PBMCs. CDR3 sequence reads: CASSEEGQSPWETQYF. CDR3 in DNA: TGTGCCAGCAGTGAAGAGGGACAGAGTCCCTGGGAGACCCAGTACTTC.